The 7 T cell receptor beta chains in this list originate from one sample, sequenced in a study of T cells in Graves' hyperthyroidism and ophthalmopathy. Using RNA transcripts as the source, TCR beta CDR3 regions were amplified. The HTBI primer set served for first-round RT-PCR of the TCR CDR3. TCRdb recomputed calls from the multiplex PCR reads with MiXCR, one row per CDR3 protein. The sample records 500,000 or so distinct CDR3 sequences, 15% to 20% being singletons. Sequences were obtained from blood. The origin of the receptors is a woman aged 25-40 years with Graves' ophthalmopathy.

This clonotype was seen more than once but under ten times. The chain has TRBV29-1 and TRBJ2-7; tentative D call: TRBD2 (6 bases). V gave up 2 bases and J gave up 2 bases, with 13 bases separating them. CDR3 length equals 14 residues. In germline, CDR1 is SQVTM, CDR2 ANQGSEA. In nucleotides, the CDR3 is TGCAGCGTTGAATGGCGGGACGGACCCTACGAGCAGTACTTC. Residues: CSVEWRDGPYEQYF.

In this sample, this clonotype turned up many times. J is TRBJ2-2 and V is TRBV6-1; 10 bases are shared with TRBD1. V dropped 6 bases and J dropped 4; count of bases not matched to a gene: 5. This CDR3 spans 15 amino acids. Germline assignment: CDR1 MNHNS and CDR2 SASEGT. This CDR3 reads CASRPGTGVTGELFF. The CDR3 DNA is TGTGCCAGCAGGCCCGGGACAGGGGTCACCGGGGAGCTGTTTTTT.

J is TRBJ2-1 and V is TRBV27; TRBD2 agrees at 8 bases. Germline assignment: CDR1 MNHEY and CDR2 SMNVEV (reference sequence). J was trimmed by 0 bases and V by 6 bases; bases with no gene match: 7. This CDR3 contains 16 residues. In DNA, the CDR3 is TGTGCCAGCAGGCCGGGGGGGGCTTACTCCTACAATGAGCAGTTCTTC. The encoded protein is CASRPGGAYSYNEQFF.

The V and J genes are TRBV9 and TRBJ2-5, with 8 nucleotides matching TRBD1. V was clipped by 3 bases and J by 0 bases; unmatched bases: 7. CDR1 is SGDLS, CDR2 YYNGEE, per germline. The CDR3 is 16 residues long. Here the CDR3 DNA reads TGTGCCAGCAGCGGACCAGGGGGCTTTAACCAAGAGACCCAGTACTTC. This sequence encodes CASSGPGGFNQETQYF.

Details on this clonotype: This may stem from a read error, because a much larger clone lies one nucleotide away. As DNA, the CDR3 is TGCGCCAGCTTCCTCCGGCGGGGCGCGAACACTGAAGCTTTCTTT. Translating gives CASFLRRGANTEAFF. The V and J genes are TRBV5-1 and TRBJ1-1; possible D gene TRBD1, 5 bases. V gave up 7 bases and J gave up 1 base, with 17 bases separating them. The length of the CDR3 is 15 residues. In germline, CDR1 is SGHRS, CDR2 YFSETQ.

The gene calls are TRBV4-3 and TRBJ2-1; D perhaps matches TRBD2 (7 bases). Germline V lookup: CDR1 LGHNA, CDR2 YSLEER. Trimming took 1 base from V and 9 from J, leaving 19 bases between them. The CDR3 is made up of 16 amino acids. The CDR3 here is CASSQGGGGSGGEQFF. CDR3 DNA sequence: TGCGCCAGCAGCCAAGGCGGGGGCGGGAGTGGCGGTGAGCAGTTCTTC.

The chain links TRBV20-1 to TRBJ2-7, with a weak D call TRBD2 (6 bases). The CDR3 length is 13 residues. Germline V gene sequence: CDR1 DFQATT, CDR2 SNEGSKA (reference sequence). V was pared by 1 base and J by 6 bases, with 13 bases between. CDR3: CSARVPREAEQYF. The CDR3 DNA reads TGCAGTGCTAGAGTGCCCAGGGAGGCCGAGCAGTACTTC.